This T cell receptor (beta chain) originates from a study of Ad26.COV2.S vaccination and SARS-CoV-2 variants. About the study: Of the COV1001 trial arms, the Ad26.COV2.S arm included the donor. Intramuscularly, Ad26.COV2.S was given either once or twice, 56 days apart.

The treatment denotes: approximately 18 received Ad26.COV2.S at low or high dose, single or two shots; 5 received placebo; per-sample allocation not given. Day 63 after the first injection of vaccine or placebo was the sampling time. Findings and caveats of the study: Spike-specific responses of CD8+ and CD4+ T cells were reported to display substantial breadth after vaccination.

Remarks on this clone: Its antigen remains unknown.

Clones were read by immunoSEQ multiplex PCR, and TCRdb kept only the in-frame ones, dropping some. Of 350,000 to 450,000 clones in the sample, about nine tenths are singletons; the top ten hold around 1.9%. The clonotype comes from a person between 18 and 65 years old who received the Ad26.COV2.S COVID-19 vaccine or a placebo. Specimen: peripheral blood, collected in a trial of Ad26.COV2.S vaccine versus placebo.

The CDR3 here is CATSDPGTIEETQYF. Here the CDR3 DNA reads TGTGCCACCAGTGACCCCGGGACTATTGAAGAGACCCAGTACTTC. The chain carries TRBV24-1 and TRBJ2-5, with TRBD2 matching over 7 bases. Germline lookup yields CDR1 KGHDR and CDR2 SFDVKD. The trim removed 4 bases at V and 3 bases at J, leaving 7 bases unmatched. The CDR3 loop spans 15 amino acids.